These 3 T cell receptor beta chains share one sample of origin, sequenced in a study of siplizumab effects on memory and regulatory T cells (dated by TCRdb to between 2017 and 2020). The library was generated by the immunoSEQ multiplex PCR assay. TCRdb took over this immuneACCESS table, retaining in-frame rearrangements with V and J assigned. Such tables are incomplete; in checked studies, under half of the missing clones stem from an unresolved V gene, and the remainder is unexplained. The sample records about 100,000 clones, around 93% of which are singletons. The ten top clones hold about 1.2% of the sample. Sequencing input: non-Treg CD4+ T cells sorted from blood. In the paper's terms, the cell subset or site label means: FACS-sorted unstimulated CD4+ non-regulatory T cells. The receptors derive from a human donor in good health.

The sample holds one count of this clone. The rearrangement uses TRBV7-9 and TRBJ1-6; D might be TRBD1 (5 bases). This CDR3 is 12 amino acids long. Trimming stripped 7 bases from V and 13 bases from J, with 14 bases between. Germline V CDR1 and CDR2: SEHNR, FQNEAQ (reference sequence). The CDR3 protein is CASIGGGDPLHF. As DNA, the CDR3 is TGTGCCAGCATCGGCGGGGGGGACCCCCTCCACTTT.

The V gene is TRBV4-2, the J gene TRBJ2-2; D might be TRBD2 (6 bases). Germline CDR1 and CDR2: LGHNA and YNFKEQ. The CDR3 consists of 16 residues. The V end was cut by 0 bases, the J end by 2 bases, with 10 bases between. The CDR3 loop is CASSQDLGLNTGELFF. DNA for the CDR3: TGTGCCAGCAGCCAAGATTTGGGACTTAACACCGGGGAGCTGTTTTTT.

The CDR3 DNA sequence: TGTGCCAGCAGCGTTACTGGGGCCAGCGGGGTACCCTCGAATACGCAGTATTTT. It translates to CASSVTGASGVPSNTQYF. The genes are TRBV7-3 and TRBJ2-3; the match to TRBD2 covers 7 bases. The J segment lost 7 bases and the V segment lost 5 bases, leaving 21 bases of the junction unmatched. The germline V gene encodes CDR1 SGHTA and CDR2 FQGTGA. CDR3 length: 18 amino acids.